The clone carrying this TCR beta chain was counted only a few times. Its antigen is not identified. The data belong to a study of beta chain features in type 1 diabetes. Background on the study: Investigators examined roughly 99,000,000 sorted cells across all samples. Overall study findings and caveats: The question of HLA type influencing TCRB rearrangement was one that remained unresolved here. Among patients with Type 1 diabetes, TCRB CDR3s were moderately but significantly shorter in every one of the four CD4+ subsets.

Every isolated RNA sample was fully reverse transcribed, so sequencing captured expressed TCRB transcripts. Naive, central memory and regulatory T cell samples produced a mean of approximately 3.6 million reads. Data came from immunoSEQ multiplex PCR; TCRdb stores just in-frame clones and leaves some out. The sample lists approximately 360,000 clones, around 13% seen once, with approximately 0.01% in the top ten. The germline V and J ends were trimmed by 3 bases and 2 bases, with 10 bases remaining between them. CDR1 and CDR2 from the germline V gene are LNHNV and YYDKDF (reference sequence). CDR3 length: 14 amino acids.

What was sequenced was naive CD4+ T cells from blood. The clonotype was recovered from a woman aged 18-29 years with type 1 diabetes. This sequence joins TRBV15 and TRBJ1-2; possibly TRBD1 for D (5 bases). The CDR3 nucleotides read TGTGCCACCAGCAGCCAGCAGGGAAACTATGGCTACACCTTC. Protein product: CATSSQQGNYGYTF.